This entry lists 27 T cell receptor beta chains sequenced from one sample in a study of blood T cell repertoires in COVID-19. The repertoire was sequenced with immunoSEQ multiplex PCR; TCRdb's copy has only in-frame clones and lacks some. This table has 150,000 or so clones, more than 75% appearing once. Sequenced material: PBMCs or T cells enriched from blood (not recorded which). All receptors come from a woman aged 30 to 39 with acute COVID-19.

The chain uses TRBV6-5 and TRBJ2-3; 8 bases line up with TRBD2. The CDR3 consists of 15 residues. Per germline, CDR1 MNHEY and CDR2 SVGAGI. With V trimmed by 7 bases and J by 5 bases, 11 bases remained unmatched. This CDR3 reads CASNKGTSFRDTQYF. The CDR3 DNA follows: TGTGCCAGCAATAAGGGGACTAGTTTTAGAGATACGCAGTATTTT.

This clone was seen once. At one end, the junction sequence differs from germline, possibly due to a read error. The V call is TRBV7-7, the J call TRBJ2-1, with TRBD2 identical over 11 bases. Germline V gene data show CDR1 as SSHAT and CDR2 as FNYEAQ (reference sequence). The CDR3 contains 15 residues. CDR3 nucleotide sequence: TGTGCTAGCAGCTTAGCGGGAGGGCCCTACAATGAGCAGTTCTTC. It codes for CASSLAGGPYNEQFF.

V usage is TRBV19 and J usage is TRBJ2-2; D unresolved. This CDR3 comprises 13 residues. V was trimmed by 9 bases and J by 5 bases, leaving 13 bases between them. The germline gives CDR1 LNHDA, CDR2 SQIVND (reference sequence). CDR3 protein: CASPNPRTGELFF. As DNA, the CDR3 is TGTGCCAGCCCGAATCCGCGGACCGGGGAGCTGTTTTTT.

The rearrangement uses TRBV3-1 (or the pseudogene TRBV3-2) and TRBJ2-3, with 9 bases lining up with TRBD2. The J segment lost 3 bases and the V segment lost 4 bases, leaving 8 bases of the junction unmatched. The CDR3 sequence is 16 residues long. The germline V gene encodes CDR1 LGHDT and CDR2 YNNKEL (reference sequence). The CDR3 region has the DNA TGTGCCAGCAGCCTGGTTAGCGGGAGCGGGACAGATACGCAGTATTTT. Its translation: CASSLVSGSGTDTQYF.

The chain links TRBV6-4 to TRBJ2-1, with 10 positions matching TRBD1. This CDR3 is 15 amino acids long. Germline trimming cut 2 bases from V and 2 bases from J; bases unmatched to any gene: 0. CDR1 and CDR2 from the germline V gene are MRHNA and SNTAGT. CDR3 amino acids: CASSDGTGAYNEQFF. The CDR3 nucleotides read TGTGCCAGCAGTGACGGGACAGGGGCCTACAATGAGCAGTTCTTC.

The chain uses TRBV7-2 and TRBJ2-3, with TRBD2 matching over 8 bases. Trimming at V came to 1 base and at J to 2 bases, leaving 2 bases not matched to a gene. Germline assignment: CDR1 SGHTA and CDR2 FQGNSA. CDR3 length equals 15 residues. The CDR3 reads CASSLVAGFTDTQYF. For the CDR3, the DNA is TGTGCCAGCAGCTTAGTAGCGGGATTCACAGATACGCAGTATTTT.

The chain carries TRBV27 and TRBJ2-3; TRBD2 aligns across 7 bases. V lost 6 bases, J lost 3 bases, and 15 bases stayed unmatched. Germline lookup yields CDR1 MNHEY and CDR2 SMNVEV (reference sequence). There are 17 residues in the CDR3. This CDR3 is CASREWAGVSSTDTQYF. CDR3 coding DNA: TGTGCCAGCAGGGAGTGGGCGGGAGTGTCCTCTACAGATACGCAGTATTTT.

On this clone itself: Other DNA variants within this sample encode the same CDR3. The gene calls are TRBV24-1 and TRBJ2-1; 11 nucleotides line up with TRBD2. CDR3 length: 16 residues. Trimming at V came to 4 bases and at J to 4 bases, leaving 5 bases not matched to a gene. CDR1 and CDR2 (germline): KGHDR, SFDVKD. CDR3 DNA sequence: TGTGCCACCAGTGACGCGACTAGCGGGAAGTACAATGAGCAGTTCTTC. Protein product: CATSDATSGKYNEQFF.

CDR3 in amino acids: CASLGLAGNEQFF. CDR3 sequence (DNA): TGTGCCAGCTTGGGACTAGCGGGCAATGAGCAGTTCTTC. V is TRBV25-1 and J is TRBJ2-1; 12 nucleotides match TRBD2. With V trimmed by 8 bases and J by 6 bases, 2 bases remained unmatched. The CDR3 spans 13 residues. The germline CDR1 and CDR2 sequences are MGHDK and SYGVNS. Supplemented by reference TRBV25-1 and TRBJ2-1, the full variable domain reads EADIYQTPRYLVIGTGKKITLECSQTMGHDKMYWYQQDPGMELHLIHYSYGVNSTEKGDLSSESTVSRIRTEHFPLTLESARPSHTSQYLCASLGLAGNEQFFGPGTRLTVL.

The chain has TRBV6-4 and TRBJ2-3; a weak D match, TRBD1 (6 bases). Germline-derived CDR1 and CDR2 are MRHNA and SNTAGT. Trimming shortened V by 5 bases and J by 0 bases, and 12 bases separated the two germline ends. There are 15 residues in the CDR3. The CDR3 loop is CASSKMDSSTDTQYF. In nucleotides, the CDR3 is TGTGCCAGCAGTAAGATGGACAGTAGCACAGATACGCAGTATTTT.

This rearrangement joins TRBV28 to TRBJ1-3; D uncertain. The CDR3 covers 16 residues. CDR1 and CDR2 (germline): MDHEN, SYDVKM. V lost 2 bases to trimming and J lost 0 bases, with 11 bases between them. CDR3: CASSLIPSSSGNTIYF. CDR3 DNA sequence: TGTGCCAGCAGTTTAATCCCGTCGAGCTCTGGAAACACCATATATTTT.

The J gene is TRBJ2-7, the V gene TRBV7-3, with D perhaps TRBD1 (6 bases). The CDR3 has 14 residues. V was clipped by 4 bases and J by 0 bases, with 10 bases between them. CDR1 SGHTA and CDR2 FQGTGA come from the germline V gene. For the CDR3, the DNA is TGTGCCAGCAGCTCCGACAGGTTCTCCTACGAGCAGTACTTC. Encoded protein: CASSSDRFSYEQYF.

CDR3 DNA: TGTGCCAGCACCCACCGGGGGGCAGATACGCAGTATTTT. This translates into CASTHRGADTQYF. The V and J genes are TRBV12-3 or TRBV12-4 and TRBJ2-3, with TRBD2 matching 7 bases. J gave up 4 bases and V 7 bases, and 5 bases lay outside the gene matches. The CDR3 runs to 13 residues.

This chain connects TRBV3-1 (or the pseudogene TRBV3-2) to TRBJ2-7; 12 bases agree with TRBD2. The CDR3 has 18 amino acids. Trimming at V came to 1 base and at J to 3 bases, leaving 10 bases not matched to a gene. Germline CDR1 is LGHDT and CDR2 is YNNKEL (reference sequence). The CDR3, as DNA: TGTGCCAGCAGCCAAGGGCTAGCGGGAGGGCCACCAAACTACGAGCAGTACTTC. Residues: CASSQGLAGGPPNYEQYF.

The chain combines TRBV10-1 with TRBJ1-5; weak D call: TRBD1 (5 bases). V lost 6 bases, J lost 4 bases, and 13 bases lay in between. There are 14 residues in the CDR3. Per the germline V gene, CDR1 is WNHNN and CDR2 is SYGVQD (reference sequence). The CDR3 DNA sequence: TGCGCCAGCAGCGCCGACAGAAGGAATCAGCCCCAGCATTTT. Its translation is CASSADRRNQPQHF.

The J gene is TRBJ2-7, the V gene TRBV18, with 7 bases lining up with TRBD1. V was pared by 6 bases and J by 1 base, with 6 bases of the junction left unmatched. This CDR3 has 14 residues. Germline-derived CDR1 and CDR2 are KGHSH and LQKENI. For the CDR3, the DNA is TGTGCCAGCTCGGAACAGGGGAATTCCTACGAGCAGTACTTC. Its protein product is CASSEQGNSYEQYF.

This chain's CDR3 is CASSFARGIDEQYF. CDR3 in DNA: TGTGCCAGCAGCTTCGCCAGGGGAATCGACGAGCAGTACTTC. The chain combines TRBV6-2 or TRBV6-3 with TRBJ2-7, with D possibly being TRBD1 (6 bases). The V gene's germline CDR1 is MNHEY and CDR2 SVGEGT. The CDR3 consists of 14 residues. V gave up 6 bases and J gave up 5 bases, with 17 bases separating them.

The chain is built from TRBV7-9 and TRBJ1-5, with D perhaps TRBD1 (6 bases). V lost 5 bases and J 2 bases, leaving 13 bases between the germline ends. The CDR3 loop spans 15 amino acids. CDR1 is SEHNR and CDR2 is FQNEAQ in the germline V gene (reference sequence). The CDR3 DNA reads TGTGCCAGCAGCCGGTCAAACAGGGGCAATCAGCCCCAGCATTTT. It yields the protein CASSRSNRGNQPQHF.

CDR3 sequence: CAIRTGTGDSGNTIYF. In nucleotides, the CDR3 is TGTGCCATCAGGACCGGGACGGGGGACTCTGGAAACACCATATATTTT. The V gene is TRBV10-3, the J gene TRBJ1-3, with a tentative D call TRBD1 (5 bases). Germline V lookup: CDR1 ENHRY, CDR2 SYGVKD. The CDR3 contains 16 residues. Trimming removed 6 bases from V and 0 bases from J, with 15 bases in between.

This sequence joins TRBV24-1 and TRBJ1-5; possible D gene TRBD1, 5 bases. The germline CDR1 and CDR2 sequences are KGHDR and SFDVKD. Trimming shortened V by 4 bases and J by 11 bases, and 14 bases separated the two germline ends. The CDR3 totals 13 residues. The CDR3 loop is CATSDIDGGAQHF. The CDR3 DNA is TGTGCCACCAGTGACATCGACGGGGGAGCCCAGCATTTT.

This CDR3 is CASSEGRRNSPLHF. CDR3 DNA: TGTGCCAGCAGTGAAGGACGGAGAAATTCACCCCTCCACTTT. The rearrangement links TRBV2 to TRBJ1-6; D unclear. V shed 1 base and J shed 7 bases, with 8 bases lying between them. This CDR3 region has 14 residues. The V gene's germline CDR1 is SNHLY and CDR2 FYNNEI.

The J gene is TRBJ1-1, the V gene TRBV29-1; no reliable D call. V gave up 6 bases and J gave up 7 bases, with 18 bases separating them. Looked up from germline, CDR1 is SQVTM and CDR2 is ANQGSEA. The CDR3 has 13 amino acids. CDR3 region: CSVKPTPLFEAFF. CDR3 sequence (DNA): TGCAGCGTCAAGCCGACACCGCTCTTTGAAGCTTTCTTT. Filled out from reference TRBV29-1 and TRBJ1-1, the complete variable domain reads SAVISQKPSRDICQRGTSLTIQCQVDSQVTMMFWYRQQPGQSLTLIATANQGSEATYESGFVIDKFPISRPNLTFSTLTVSNMSPEDSSIYLCSVKPTPLFEAFFGQGTRLTVV.

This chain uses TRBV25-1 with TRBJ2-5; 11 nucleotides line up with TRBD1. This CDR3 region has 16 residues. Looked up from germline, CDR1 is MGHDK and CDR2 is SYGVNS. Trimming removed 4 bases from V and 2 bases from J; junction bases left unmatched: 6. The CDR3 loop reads CASSGGTGGGQETQYF. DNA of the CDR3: TGTGCCAGCAGTGGTGGGACAGGGGGAGGACAAGAGACCCAGTACTTC.

CDR3 amino acids: CASSLGQNTDTQYF. The DNA for the CDR3 is TGCGCCAGCAGCCTGGGACAGAACACAGATACGCAGTATTTT. V gene TRBV5-1 combines with J gene TRBJ2-3; 7 positions match TRBD1. Losses at the gene ends were 4 bases for V and 2 bases for J; bases not matched to a gene: 4. Germline values: CDR1 SGHRS, CDR2 YFSETQ. The CDR3 loop spans 14 amino acids.

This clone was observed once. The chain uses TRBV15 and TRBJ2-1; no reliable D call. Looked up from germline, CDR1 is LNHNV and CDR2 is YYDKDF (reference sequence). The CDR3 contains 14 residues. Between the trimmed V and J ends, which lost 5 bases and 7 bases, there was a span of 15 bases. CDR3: CATSSRALRNEQFF. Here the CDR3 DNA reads TGTGCCACCAGCTCCCGCGCCCTCCGTAATGAGCAGTTCTTC.

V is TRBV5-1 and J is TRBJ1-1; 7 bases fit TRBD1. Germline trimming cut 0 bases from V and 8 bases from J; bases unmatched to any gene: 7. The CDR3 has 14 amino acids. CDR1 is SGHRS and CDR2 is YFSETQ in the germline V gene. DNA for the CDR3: TGCGCCAGCAGCTTGGGACAGGGTAGCTCCGAAGCTTTCTTT. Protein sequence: CASSLGQGSSEAFF. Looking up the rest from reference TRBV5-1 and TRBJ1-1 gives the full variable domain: KAGVTQTPRYLIKTRGQQVTLSCSPISGHRSVSWYQQTPGQGLQFLFEYFSETQRNKGNFPGRFSGRQFSNSRSEMNVSTLELGDSALYLCASSLGQGSSEAFFGQGTRLTVV.

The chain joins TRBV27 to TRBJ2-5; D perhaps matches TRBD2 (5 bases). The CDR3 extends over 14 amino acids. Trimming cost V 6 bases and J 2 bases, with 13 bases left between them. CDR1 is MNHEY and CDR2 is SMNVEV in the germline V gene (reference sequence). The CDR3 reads CASSSRGPQETQYF. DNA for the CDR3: TGTGCCAGCAGCTCCCGGGGTCCACAAGAGACCCAGTACTTC.